What follows are 14 T cell receptor beta chains derived from one specimen sequenced in a study of cytomegalovirus exposure and HLA in healthy donors. The repertoire was sequenced with immunoSEQ multiplex PCR; TCRdb's copy has only in-frame clones and lacks some. Of 250,000 to 400,000 clones listed, roughly 87% are singletons. Sample: PBMCs. All receptors derive from a man aged 30 to 45 in good health and CMV-seronegative.

This sequence joins TRBV5-1 and TRBJ2-5, with TRBD2 identical over 7 bases. The germline V gene has CDR1 SGHRS and CDR2 YFSETQ. V gave up 7 bases and J gave up 2 bases; unmatched junction bases: 2. The CDR3 has 12 amino acids. The DNA of the CDR3 is TGCGCCAGCTGGACTAGTCAAGAGACCCAGTACTTC. Translated: CASWTSQETQYF. Full variable domain (outside the CDR3, taken from reference TRBV5-1 and TRBJ2-5): KAGVTQTPRYLIKTRGQQVTLSCSPISGHRSVSWYQQTPGQGLQFLFEYFSETQRNKGNFPGRFSGRQFSNSRSEMNVSTLELGDSALYLCASWTSQETQYFGPGTRLLVL.

V gene TRBV4-1 combines with J gene TRBJ2-5, with a possible D match to TRBD2 (6 bases). The length of the CDR3 is 14 residues. Germline loops: CDR1 MGHRA, CDR2 YSYEKL. V was cut by 0 bases and J by 4 bases, with 9 bases left in between. This CDR3 reads CASSQDRAGETQYF. The CDR3 DNA follows: TGCGCCAGCAGCCAAGATCGAGCGGGAGAGACCCAGTACTTC.

V gene TRBV19 combines with J gene TRBJ2-7, with D possibly being TRBD2 (6 bases). Germline V gene sequence: CDR1 LNHDA, CDR2 SQIVND (reference sequence). V was clipped by 2 bases and J by 6 bases, with 17 bases between them. The CDR3 consists of 15 residues. CDR3 bases: TGTGCCAGTAGTATAAGGGCGGGGATTCCCCTCGAGCAGTACTTC. Protein: CASSIRAGIPLEQYF.

The genes are TRBV27 and TRBJ2-7; D is perhaps TRBD2 (5 bases). The germline gives CDR1 MNHEY, CDR2 SMNVEV (reference sequence). The V gene lost 4 bases and the J gene lost 2 bases, with 12 bases spanning the gap. This CDR3 contains 14 residues. CDR3 DNA sequence: TGTGCCAGCAGTTCCCTAGCCAGCACCTACGAGCAGTACTTC. Its translation is CASSSLASTYEQYF.

J is TRBJ1-4 and V is TRBV6-5, with TRBD1 matching over 8 bases. Germline loops: CDR1 MNHEY, CDR2 SVGAGI. The CDR3 spans 14 residues. Unmatched junction bases numbered 8, after V lost 6 bases and J lost 8 bases. The chain's CDR3 is CASRTTGGNEKLFF. CDR3 bases: TGTGCCAGCAGAACAACAGGGGGGAACGAAAAACTGTTTTTT.

The chain uses TRBV13 and TRBJ1-1; TRBD1 might be the D (6 bases). Trimming shortened V by 7 bases and J by 1 base, and 25 bases separated the two germline ends. CDR3 length: 18 residues. Germline assignment: CDR1 PRHDT and CDR2 FYEKMQ (reference sequence). The chain's CDR3 is CASKNQPSWGGANTEAFF. In DNA form, the CDR3 reads TGTGCCAGCAAGAACCAGCCCTCATGGGGGGGCGCGAACACTGAAGCTTTCTTT.

The V call is TRBV11-3, the J call TRBJ2-7, with 8 positions matching TRBD2. There are 16 residues in the CDR3. The ends lost 1 base at V and 2 bases at J; junction bases unmatched: 7. Germline CDR1 reads SGHNT; CDR2 reads YENEEA. CDR3 sequence reads: CASSLGASGGTYEQYF. CDR3 nucleotides: TGTGCCAGCAGCTTAGGAGCCAGCGGGGGAACCTACGAGCAGTACTTC.

The V and J genes are TRBV2 and TRBJ2-1; the match to TRBD2 covers 11 bases. This CDR3 is 17 amino acids long. Germline V CDR1 and CDR2: SNHLY, FYNNEI. With V trimmed by 2 bases and J by 3 bases, 6 bases remained unmatched. As DNA, the CDR3 is TGTGCCAGCAGTGAACGGCTAGCGGGGGGTGTCTACAATGAGCAGTTCTTC. Encoded protein: CASSERLAGGVYNEQFF.

To note about this clone: The sample has other DNA sequences that encode this CDR3 too. This sequence joins TRBV7-9 and TRBJ1-5; a possible D gene is TRBD1 (5 bases). V dropped 1 base and J dropped 4 bases, with 8 bases sitting between them. The V gene's germline CDR1 is SEHNR and CDR2 FQNEAQ (reference sequence). The CDR3 extends over 14 amino acids. The CDR3 DNA reads as TGTGCCAGCAGCTTAGGGGGGGGAAATCAGCCCCAGCATTTT. Protein: CASSLGGGNQPQHF.

CDR3 nucleotides: TGTGCCAGCAGCCTCGGTGGGGGAGGGGTAGGAAGCAATGAGCAGTTCTTC. Its protein product is CASSLGGGGVGSNEQFF. This sequence joins TRBV7-7 and TRBJ2-1; 7 bases line up with TRBD2. The CDR3 has 17 residues. V was pared by 5 bases and J by 6 bases, with 16 bases of the junction left unmatched. Germline-derived CDR1 and CDR2 are SSHAT and FNYEAQ (reference sequence). The full variable domain, with the rest looked up from reference TRBV7-7 and TRBJ2-1, is GAGVSQSPRYKVTKRGQDVTLRCDPISSHATLYWYQQALGQGPEFLTYFNYEAQPDKSGLPSDRFSAERPEGSISTLTIQRTEQRDSAMYRCASSLGGGGVGSNEQFFGPGTRLTVL.

The chain employs TRBV27 and TRBJ2-2, with TRBD2 matching over 12 bases. Trimming took 6 bases from V and 4 from J; bases not matched to a gene: 0. Germline V CDR1 and CDR2: MNHEY, SMNVEV (reference sequence). The CDR3 extends over 14 amino acids. The CDR3 spells CASRGLAGTGELFF. The CDR3 DNA sequence: TGTGCCAGCAGGGGACTAGCGGGCACCGGGGAGCTGTTTTTT.

The chain is built from TRBV27 and TRBJ2-5, with TRBD2 matching over 13 bases. Trimming removed 3 bases from V and 7 bases from J; junction bases left unmatched: 2. CDR1 is MNHEY, CDR2 SMNVEV, per germline (reference sequence). The CDR3 runs to 14 residues. CDR3 DNA: TGTGCCAGCAGTTTCGGGACTAGCGGGGCGACCCAGTACTTC. Its translation is CASSFGTSGATQYF.

This rearrangement joins TRBV2 to TRBJ1-6, with TRBD1 matching 10 bases. CDR3 length equals 18 residues. CDR1 and CDR2 (germline): SNHLY, FYNNEI. The ends lost 5 bases at V and 2 bases at J; junction bases unmatched: 9. CDR3 in DNA: TGTGCCAGCAGTACCGGGACAGGGGAGATCACCTATAATTCACCCCTCCACTTT. Its translation: CASSTGTGEITYNSPLHF.

The rearrangement uses TRBV15 and TRBJ2-5, with TRBD1 matching over 10 bases. Germline V gives CDR1 LNHNV, CDR2 YYDKDF (reference sequence). The junction had 12 bases not matched to a gene; V was cut back by 7 bases and J by 4 bases. This CDR3 comprises 16 residues. The chain's CDR3 is CATTSRGTGVSETQYF. DNA of the CDR3: TGTGCCACCACCAGCCGCGGGACAGGGGTTTCAGAGACCCAGTACTTC.